These T cell receptor beta chains were read from a single sample in a study of blood T cell repertoires in COVID-19. The method was immunoSEQ multiplex PCR; TCRdb's version includes in-frame clones alone and lacks a portion of them. Seen here are around 210,000 clones, almost 85% observed once, and the top ten hold around 5.5%. Sample: peripheral blood. Every receptor here comes from a middle-aged man with COVID-19, enrolled during active disease. Both conserved end residues are part of each CDR3. Fields, in order: V gene, J gene, D gene, CDR3 DNA, CDR3 protein. D genes are given only for firm matches.

V: TRBV4-1
J: TRBJ2-5
D: TRBD1
DNA: TGCGCCAGCAGCCAACCATTACAGGGGGCCGAGGAGACCCAGTACTTC
CDR3: CASSQPLQGAEETQYF

V: TRBV10-3
J: TRBJ2-6
D: NA
DNA: TGTGCCATCAGTGAGTCTGGCTCCTCTTCTGGGGCCAACGTCCTGACTTTC
CDR3: CAISESGSSSGANVLTF

V: TRBV29-1
J: TRBJ1-4
D: TRBD1
DNA: TGCAGCGTTGAAAGGACAGGGGAATACGAAAAACTGTTTTTT
CDR3: CSVERTGEYEKLFF

V: TRBV2
J: TRBJ1-1
D: NA
DNA: TGTGCCAGCAGTGAAGGGGCATTGAACACTGAAGCTTTCTTT
CDR3: CASSEGALNTEAFF

V: TRBV7-3
J: TRBJ2-3
D: NA
DNA: TGTGCCAGCAGCCAAGGGTCAGGGTACACAGATACGCAGTATTTT
CDR3: CASSQGSGYTDTQYF

V: TRBV6-4
J: TRBJ2-2
D: NA
DNA: TGTGCCAGCAGTGACAACGGGGTCGGGGAGCTGTTTTTT
CDR3: CASSDNGVGELFF

V: TRBV6-1
J: TRBJ2-3
D: NA
DNA: TGTGCCAGCAGTGAAGCGGGCTCAGTTGGCGCAGATACGCAGTATTTT
CDR3: CASSEAGSVGADTQYF

V: TRBV3-1/TRBV3-2
J: TRBJ2-3
D: TRBD2
DNA: TGTGCCAGCAGCCAGCTACACACTGGGAGGGGCACAGATACGCAGTATTTT
CDR3: CASSQLHTGRGTDTQYF

V: TRBV28
J: TRBJ2-7
D: TRBD1
DNA: TGTGCCAGCACTATCACCGGCCGGACAGGGAATCGCGAGCAGTACTTC
CDR3: CASTITGRTGNREQYF

V: TRBV7-3
J: TRBJ2-3
D: TRBD2
DNA: TGTGCCAGCAGCCCCGGGACTAGCGGCAGCACAGATACGCAGTATTTT
CDR3: CASSPGTSGSTDTQYF

V: TRBV4-2
J: TRBJ1-2
D: TRBD1
DNA: TGTGCCAGCAGCCAAGTGGACAGGGGCGAAGGCTACACCTTC
CDR3: CASSQVDRGEGYTF

V: TRBV7-9
J: TRBJ2-5
D: NA
DNA: TGTGCCAGCAGCTTAGTCACGACAGGTGGGGAGACCCAGTACTTC
CDR3: CASSLVTTGGETQYF